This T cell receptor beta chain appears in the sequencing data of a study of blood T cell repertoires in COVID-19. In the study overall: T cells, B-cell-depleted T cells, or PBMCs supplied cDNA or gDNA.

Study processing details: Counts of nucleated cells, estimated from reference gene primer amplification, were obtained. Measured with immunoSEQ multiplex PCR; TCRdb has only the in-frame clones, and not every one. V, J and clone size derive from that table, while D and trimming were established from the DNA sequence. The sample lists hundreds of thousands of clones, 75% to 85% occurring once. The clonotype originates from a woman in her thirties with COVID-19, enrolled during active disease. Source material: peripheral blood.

CDR3 amino acids: CASSLLGGVNTEAFF. CDR3 coding DNA: TGTGCCAGCAGCTTGTTAGGAGGGGTGAACACTGAAGCTTTCTTT. V gene TRBV5-4 combines with J gene TRBJ1-1, with TRBD1 as a possible D gene (5 bases). Trimming cost V 1 base and J 0 bases, with 10 bases left between them. This CDR3 contains 15 residues. The V gene's germline CDR1 is SGHNT and CDR2 YYREEE (reference sequence).